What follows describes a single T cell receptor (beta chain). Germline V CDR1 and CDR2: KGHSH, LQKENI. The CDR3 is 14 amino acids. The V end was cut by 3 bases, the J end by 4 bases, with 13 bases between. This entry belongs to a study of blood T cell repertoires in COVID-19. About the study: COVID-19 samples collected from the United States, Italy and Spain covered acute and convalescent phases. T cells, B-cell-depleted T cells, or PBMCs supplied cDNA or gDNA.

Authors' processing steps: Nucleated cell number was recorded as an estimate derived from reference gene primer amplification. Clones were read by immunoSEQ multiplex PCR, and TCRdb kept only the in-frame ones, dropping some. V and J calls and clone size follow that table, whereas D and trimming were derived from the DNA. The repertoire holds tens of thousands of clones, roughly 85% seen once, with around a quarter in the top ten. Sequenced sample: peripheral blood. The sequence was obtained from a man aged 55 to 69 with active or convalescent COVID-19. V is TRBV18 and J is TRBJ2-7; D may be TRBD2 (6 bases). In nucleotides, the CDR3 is TGTGCCAGCTCACCCCGCGGGGTTGTTTACGAGCAGTACTTC. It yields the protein CASSPRGVVYEQYF.